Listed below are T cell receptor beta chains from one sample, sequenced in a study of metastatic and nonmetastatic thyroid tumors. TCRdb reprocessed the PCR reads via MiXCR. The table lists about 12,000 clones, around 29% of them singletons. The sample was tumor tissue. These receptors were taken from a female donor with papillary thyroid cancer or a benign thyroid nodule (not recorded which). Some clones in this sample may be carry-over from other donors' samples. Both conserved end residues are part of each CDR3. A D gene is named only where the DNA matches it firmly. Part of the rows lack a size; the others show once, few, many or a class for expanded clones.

CDR3 protein: CASRGGLASRYAEQYF
CDR3 DNA: TGTGCCAGCAGGGGGGGACTAGCTTCACGCTACGCCGAGCAGTACTTC
J gene: TRBJ2-7
V gene: TRBV6-1
clone size: NA
D gene: TRBD2

CDR3 protein: CSASRGALVGGYTF
CDR3 DNA: TGCAGTGCTAGTCGGGGGGCGCTGGTCGGCGGCTACACCTTC
J gene: TRBJ1-2
V gene: TRBV20-1
clone size: NA
D gene: NA

CDR3 protein: CASSYSGGIGNEQFF
CDR3 DNA: TGTGCCAGCAGTTACTCGGGTGGGATCGGCAATGAGCAGTTCTTC
J gene: TRBJ2-1
V gene: TRBV6-5
clone size: few
D gene: NA

CDR3 protein: CAWGGGYNEQFF
CDR3 DNA: TGTGCCTGGGGCGGGGGCTACAATGAGCAGTTCTTC
J gene: TRBJ2-1
V gene: TRBV30
clone size: NA
D gene: TRBD2

CDR3 protein: CASSLGARYGYTF
CDR3 DNA: TGTGCCAGCAGCTTAGGGGCGAGGTATGGCTACACCTTC
J gene: TRBJ1-2
V gene: TRBV11-2
clone size: NA
D gene: NA

CDR3 protein: CASSLSPGQYTEAFF
CDR3 DNA: TGTGCCAGCAGTTTATCCCCAGGACAGTACACTGAAGCTTTCTTT
J gene: TRBJ1-1
V gene: TRBV27
clone size: few
D gene: NA

CDR3 protein: CASSLMGTGAGANVLTF
CDR3 DNA: TGTGCCAGCAGCTTAATGGGGACAGGGGCTGGGGCCAACGTCCTGACTTTC
J gene: TRBJ2-6
V gene: TRBV7-8
clone size: medium-sized
D gene: TRBD1

CDR3 protein: CSTFPGRENNEQFF
CDR3 DNA: TGCAGTACCTTTCCCGGGAGGGAAAACAATGAGCAGTTCTTC
J gene: TRBJ2-1
V gene: TRBV20-1
clone size: many
D gene: TRBD2

CDR3 protein: CASSLQTNTEAFF
CDR3 DNA: TGTGCCAGCAGTTTGCAGACAAACACTGAAGCTTTCTTT
J gene: TRBJ1-1
V gene: TRBV12-3/TRBV12-4
clone size: NA
D gene: NA

CDR3 protein: CASSIRDTEAFF
CDR3 DNA: TGTGCCAGCAGCATTCGGGACACTGAAGCTTTCTTT
J gene: TRBJ1-1
V gene: TRBV13
clone size: many
D gene: NA

CDR3 protein: CASSPLTTDTQYF
CDR3 DNA: TGTGCCAGTAGTCCCCTTACCACAGATACGCAGTATTTT
J gene: TRBJ2-3
V gene: TRBV19
clone size: many
D gene: NA

CDR3 protein: CASSMTYGTSGYNEQFF
CDR3 DNA: TGTGCCAGTAGTATGACTTATGGGACTAGCGGCTACAATGAGCAGTTCTTC
J gene: TRBJ2-1
V gene: TRBV19
clone size: many
D gene: TRBD2

CDR3 protein: CASSETPLGLEQYF
CDR3 DNA: TGTGCCAGCAGTGAGACTCCCCTAGGGCTAGAGCAGTACTTC
J gene: TRBJ2-7
V gene: TRBV2
clone size: NA
D gene: NA

CDR3 protein: CATSEPRDSSTDTQYF
CDR3 DNA: TGTGCCACCAGTGAACCCCGGGACTCTAGCACAGATACGCAGTATTTT
J gene: TRBJ2-3
V gene: TRBV24-1
clone size: medium-sized
D gene: NA

CDR3 protein: CASGPWEDGYTF
CDR3 DNA: TGTGCCAGCGGACCTTGGGAGGATGGCTACACCTTC
J gene: TRBJ1-2
V gene: TRBV2
clone size: few
D gene: NA

CDR3 protein: CASSYSTGMSGANVLTF
CDR3 DNA: TGTGCCAGCAGTTACTCAACAGGAATGAGCGGGGCCAACGTCCTGACTTTC
J gene: TRBJ2-6
V gene: TRBV6-6
clone size: NA
D gene: NA

CDR3 protein: CASSLLGGSQPQHF
CDR3 DNA: TGTGCCAGCAGCTTACTCGGGGGGAGTCAGCCCCAGCATTTT
J gene: TRBJ1-5
V gene: TRBV11-2
clone size: NA
D gene: NA

CDR3 protein: CASSPDLGGYGYTF
CDR3 DNA: TGTGCCAGCAGCCCTGACCTCGGGGGCTATGGCTACACCTTC
J gene: TRBJ1-2
V gene: TRBV16
clone size: NA
D gene: NA

CDR3 protein: CASSLDRGRAGQYF
CDR3 DNA: TGTGCCAGCAGCTTGGACAGGGGAAGGGCTGGTCAGTACTTC
J gene: TRBJ2-4
V gene: TRBV6-1
clone size: few
D gene: TRBD1

CDR3 protein: CASSLNPPFRVGSPSIEEQYF
CDR3 DNA: TGTGCCAGCAGTTTAAACCCCCCCTTCAGAGTGGGGTCCCCTTCTATTGAAGAGCAGTACTTC
J gene: TRBJ2-7
V gene: TRBV28
clone size: NA
D gene: NA

CDR3 protein: CATQRAGGLLDTQYF
CDR3 DNA: TGTGCCACCCAAAGAGCGGGGGGGTTGCTAGATACGCAGTATTTT
J gene: TRBJ2-3
V gene: TRBV24-1
clone size: NA
D gene: TRBD2

CDR3 protein: CASSPSGEEGYEQYF
CDR3 DNA: TGCGCCAGCAGCCCCAGCGGGGAGGAGGGGTACGAGCAGTACTTC
J gene: TRBJ2-7
V gene: TRBV5-1
clone size: NA
D gene: TRBD2

CDR3 protein: CASSLQGADGYTF
CDR3 DNA: TGTGCCAGCAGCCTACAGGGGGCTGATGGCTACACCTTC
J gene: TRBJ1-2
V gene: TRBV6-1
clone size: NA
D gene: TRBD1